The 14 T cell receptor beta chains reported below all come from one sample, sequenced in a study of pediatric ulcerative colitis (dated by TCRdb to between 2017 and 2020). Library creation used the immunoSEQ multiplex PCR assay. Not all clones reach the TCRdb copy of this immuneACCESS table, which keeps in-frame sequences only. Checked studies attribute under half of the gap to unresolved V genes and leave the rest unexplained. For this sample there are fewer than 20,000 clones; approximately 80% appear just once. The leading ten clones occupy around 6.9% of the sample. During colonoscopy, one to two pinch biopsies were obtained from the rectum for research purposes. The sample comprised gut tissue. The receptor set was obtained from a boy aged 5-17 years who was a control in a study of pediatric ulcerative colitis.

This clone was observed a handful of times. The CDR3 loop reads CAWSIGTGSTYGYTF. CDR3 sequence (DNA): TGTGCCTGGAGTATTGGGACAGGATCTACCTATGGCTACACCTTC. V is TRBV30 and J is TRBJ1-2; 8 bases are shared with TRBD1. CDR1 GTSNPN and CDR2 SVGIG come from the germline V gene (reference sequence). Germline trimming cut 2 bases from V and 4 bases from J; bases unmatched to any gene: 9. The CDR3 loop spans 15 amino acids.

The J gene is TRBJ2-2, the V gene TRBV7-3; perhaps TRBD1 as D (5 bases). This CDR3 is 15 amino acids long. Germline V CDR1 and CDR2: SGHTA, FQGTGA. V was trimmed by 2 bases and J by 0 bases, leaving 7 bases between them. As DNA, the CDR3 is TGTGCCAGCAGCTTACAGGGTCCGAACACCGGGGAGCTGTTTTTT. It yields the protein CASSLQGPNTGELFF.

V gene TRBV4-3 combines with J gene TRBJ2-3; D is unclear. Germline V CDR1 and CDR2: LGHNA, YSLEER. CDR3 length: 15 residues. V gave up 0 bases and J gave up 4 bases, with 11 bases separating them. The CDR3 DNA reads TGCGCCAGCAGCCAAGATTCAAGAAGGGCAGATACGCAGTATTTT. Translating it yields CASSQDSRRADTQYF.

The gene calls are TRBV6-5 and TRBJ1-1, with D unclear. This CDR3 spans 13 amino acids. The V end was cut by 8 bases, the J end by 1 base, with 11 bases between. Per germline, CDR1 MNHEY and CDR2 SVGAGI. The CDR3 region is CASGTNENTEAFF. CDR3 nucleotide sequence: TGTGCCAGCGGAACTAACGAGAACACTGAAGCTTTCTTT.

The rearrangement joins TRBV5-1 to TRBJ2-1; TRBD1 is a possible D gene (6 bases). Germline values: CDR1 SGHRS, CDR2 YFSETQ. V was clipped by 2 bases and J by 4 bases, with 13 bases between them. This CDR3 region has 15 residues. The CDR3, as DNA: TGCGCCAGCAGCTTCCGGGACACCCCTTACAATGAGCAGTTCTTC. Protein product: CASSFRDTPYNEQFF.

The chain recombines TRBV18 with TRBJ2-5; D is perhaps TRBD2 (5 bases). Germline values: CDR1 KGHSH, CDR2 LQKENI. The CDR3 spans 15 residues. V dropped 1 base and J dropped 2 bases, with 11 bases sitting between them. The CDR3 sequence is CASSPLDGVQETQYF. CDR3 nucleotide sequence: TGTGCCAGCTCACCACTAGACGGGGTACAAGAGACCCAGTACTTC.

The chain employs TRBV7-3 and TRBJ2-1, with D perhaps TRBD1 or TRBD2 (6 bases each). Germline CDR1 reads SGHTA; CDR2 reads FQGTGA. V lost 2 bases, J lost 9 bases, and 11 bases lay in between. This CDR3 region has 13 residues. The CDR3, as DNA: TGTGCCAGCAGCTTATCTGAGGGGGGTGAGCAGTTCTTC. It translates to CASSLSEGGEQFF. Looking up the rest from reference TRBV7-3 and TRBJ2-1 gives the full variable domain: GAGVSQTPSNKVTEKGKYVELRCDPISGHTALYWYRQSLGQGPEFLIYFQGTGAADDSGLPNDRFFAVRPEGSVSTLKIQRTERGDSAVYLCASSLSEGGEQFFGPGTRLTVL.

V and J are TRBV18 and TRBJ1-2; D ambiguous. This CDR3 comprises 13 residues. Per the germline V gene, CDR1 is KGHSH and CDR2 is LQKENI. V gave up 2 bases and J gave up 8 bases, with 12 bases separating them. The CDR3 here is CASSPRQVGGYTF. The CDR3 DNA is TGTGCCAGCTCACCAAGGCAGGTGGGCGGCTACACCTTC.

The chain couples TRBV5-1 to TRBJ1-2, with a possible D match to TRBD1 (6 bases). Trimming pared 4 bases from V and 0 bases from J, leaving 25 bases between. The CDR3 runs to 19 residues. Germline-derived CDR1 and CDR2 are SGHRS and YFSETQ. CDR3 nucleotide sequence: TGCGCCAGCAGCCTCGTAAACCGGGACACCGGAGTCTCTAACTATGGCTACACCTTC. Amino acid sequence: CASSLVNRDTGVSNYGYTF.

The V gene is TRBV28, the J gene TRBJ2-3; TRBD2 is a possible D gene (5 bases). Per the germline V gene, CDR1 is MDHEN and CDR2 is SYDVKM. The CDR3 has 14 amino acids. V dropped 5 bases and J dropped 2 bases, with 11 bases sitting between them. The CDR3: CASSPGGLTDTQYF. DNA for the CDR3: TGTGCCAGCAGTCCAGGAGGCCTCACAGATACGCAGTATTTT.

This chain uses TRBV12-2 with TRBJ2-7; no check of the table's D call, TRBD1, against the DNA was made. TRBV12-2 is an annotated pseudogene. The CDR3 spans 16 residues. CDR3 DNA: TGTGCAAGTCGCGCGCTCGGGACAGGGGGGCCTGCCGAGCAGTACTTC. Amino acid sequence: CASRALGTGGPAEQYF.

The chain links TRBV5-1 to TRBJ1-1; weak D call: TRBD1 (5 bases). The CDR3 covers 16 residues. The V gene's germline CDR1 is SGHRS and CDR2 YFSETQ. The germline V and J ends were trimmed by 0 bases and 4 bases, with 16 bases remaining between them. CDR3 protein: CASSLDYLGGSTEAFF. The CDR3 bases are TGCGCCAGCAGCTTGGATTATCTTGGGGGGTCCACTGAAGCTTTCTTT. Full variable domain (outside the CDR3, taken from reference TRBV5-1 and TRBJ1-1): KAGVTQTPRYLIKTRGQQVTLSCSPISGHRSVSWYQQTPGQGLQFLFEYFSETQRNKGNFPGRFSGRQFSNSRSEMNVSTLELGDSALYLCASSLDYLGGSTEAFFGQGTRLTVV.

In its sample, this clone was seen a few times. The chain joins TRBV9 to TRBJ2-2; D call uncertain. V lost 3 bases and J lost 2, with 20 bases in between. Per germline, CDR1 SGDLS and CDR2 YYNGEE. The CDR3 is 18 amino acids. CDR3 amino acids: CASSGRYTRTGNTGELFF. As DNA, the CDR3 is TGTGCCAGCAGCGGACGATACACCAGGACCGGTAACACCGGGGAGCTGTTTTTT. Variable domain in full (rest from reference TRBV9 and TRBJ2-2): DSGVTQTPKHLITATGQRVTLRCSPRSGDLSVYWYQQSLDQGLQFLIQYYNGEERAKGNILERFSAQQFPDLHSELNLSSLELGDSALYFCASSGRYTRTGNTGELFFGEGSRLTVL.

The chain is built from TRBV11-2 and TRBJ2-7, with 13 bases lining up with TRBD2. This CDR3 comprises 16 residues. From germline, CDR1 is SGHAT and CDR2 FQNNGV. V was clipped by 3 bases and J by 5 bases; unmatched bases: 7. The CDR3 reads CASSFHTSGGANEQYF. The CDR3 DNA is TGTGCCAGCAGCTTCCATACTAGCGGGGGGGCGAACGAGCAGTACTTC.